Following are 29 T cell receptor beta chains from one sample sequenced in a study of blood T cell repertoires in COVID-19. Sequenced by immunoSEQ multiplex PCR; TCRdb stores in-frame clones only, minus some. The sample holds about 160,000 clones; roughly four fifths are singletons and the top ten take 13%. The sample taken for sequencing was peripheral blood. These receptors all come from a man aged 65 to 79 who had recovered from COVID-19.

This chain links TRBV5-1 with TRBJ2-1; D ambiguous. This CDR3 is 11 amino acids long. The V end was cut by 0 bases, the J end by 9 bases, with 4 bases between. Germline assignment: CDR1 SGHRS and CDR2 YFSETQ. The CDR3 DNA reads TGCGCCAGCAGCTTGGCCTCTGAGCAGTTCTTC. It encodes CASSLASEQFF.

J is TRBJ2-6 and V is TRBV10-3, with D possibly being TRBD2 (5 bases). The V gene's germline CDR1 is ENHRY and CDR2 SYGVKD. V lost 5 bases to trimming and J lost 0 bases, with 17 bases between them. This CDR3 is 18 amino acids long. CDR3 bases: TGTGCCATCAGTAAGACTCTCGCGGGTACCTCTGGGGCCAACGTCCTGACTTTC. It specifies CAISKTLAGTSGANVLTF.

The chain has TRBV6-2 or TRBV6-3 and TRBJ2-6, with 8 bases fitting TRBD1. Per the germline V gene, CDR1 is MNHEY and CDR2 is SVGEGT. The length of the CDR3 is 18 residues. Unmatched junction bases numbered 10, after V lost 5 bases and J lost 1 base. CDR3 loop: CASSRRDRGYSGANVLTF. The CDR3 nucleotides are TGTGCCAGCAGTCGCCGTGACAGGGGTTATTCTGGGGCCAACGTCCTGACTTTC.

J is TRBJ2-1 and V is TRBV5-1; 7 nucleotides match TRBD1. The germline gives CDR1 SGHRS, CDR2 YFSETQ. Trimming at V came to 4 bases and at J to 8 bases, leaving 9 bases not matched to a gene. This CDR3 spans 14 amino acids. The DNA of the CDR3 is TGCGCCAGCAGCGAGGGACAGCCCCTGGATGAGCAGTTCTTC. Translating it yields CASSEGQPLDEQFF.

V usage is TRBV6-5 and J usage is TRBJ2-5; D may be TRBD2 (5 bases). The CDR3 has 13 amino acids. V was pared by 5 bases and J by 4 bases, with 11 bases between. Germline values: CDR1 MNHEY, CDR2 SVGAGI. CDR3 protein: CASSPGRGETQYF. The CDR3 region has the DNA TGTGCCAGCAGTCCCGGACGGGGAGAGACCCAGTACTTC.

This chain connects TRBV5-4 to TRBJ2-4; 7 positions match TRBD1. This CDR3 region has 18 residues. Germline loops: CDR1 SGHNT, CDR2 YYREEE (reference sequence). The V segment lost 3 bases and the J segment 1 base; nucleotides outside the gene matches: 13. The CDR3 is CASSSNQGTALAKNIQYF. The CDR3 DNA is TGTGCCAGCAGCTCGAACCAAGGGACAGCTTTGGCCAAAAACATTCAGTACTTC.

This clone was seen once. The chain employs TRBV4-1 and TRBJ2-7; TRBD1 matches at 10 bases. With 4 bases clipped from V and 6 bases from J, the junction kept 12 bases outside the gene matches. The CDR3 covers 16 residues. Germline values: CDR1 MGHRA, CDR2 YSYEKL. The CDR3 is CASSPGFGTGAIEQYF. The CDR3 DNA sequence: TGCGCCAGCAGCCCGGGCTTCGGGACAGGGGCAATCGAGCAGTACTTC.

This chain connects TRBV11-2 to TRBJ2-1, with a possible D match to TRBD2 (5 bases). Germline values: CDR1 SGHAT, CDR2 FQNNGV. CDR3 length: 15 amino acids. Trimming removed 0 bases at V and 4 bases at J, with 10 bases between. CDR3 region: CASSLDLEGYNEQFF. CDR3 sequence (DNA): TGTGCCAGCAGCTTAGACCTTGAGGGATACAATGAGCAGTTCTTC.

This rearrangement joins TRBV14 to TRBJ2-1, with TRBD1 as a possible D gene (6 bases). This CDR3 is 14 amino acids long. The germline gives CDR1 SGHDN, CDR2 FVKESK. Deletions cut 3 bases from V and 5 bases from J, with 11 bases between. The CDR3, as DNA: TGTGCCAGCAGCCATTTGGACAGTAACAATGAGCAGTTCTTC. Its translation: CASSHLDSNNEQFF.

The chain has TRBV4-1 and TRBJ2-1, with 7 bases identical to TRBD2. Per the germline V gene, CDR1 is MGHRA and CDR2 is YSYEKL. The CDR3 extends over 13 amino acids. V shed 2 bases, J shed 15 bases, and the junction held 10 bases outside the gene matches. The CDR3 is CASSQLPSGDRFF. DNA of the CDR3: TGCGCCAGCAGCCAACTGCCTAGCGGAGATAGGTTCTTC.

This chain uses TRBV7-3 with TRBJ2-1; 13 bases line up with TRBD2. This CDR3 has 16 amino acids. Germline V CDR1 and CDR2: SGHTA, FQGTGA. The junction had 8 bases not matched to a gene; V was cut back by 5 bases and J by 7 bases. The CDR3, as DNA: TGTGCCAGCAGCGAAAGTGGGACTAGCGGGGATAATGAGCAGTTCTTC. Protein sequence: CASSESGTSGDNEQFF. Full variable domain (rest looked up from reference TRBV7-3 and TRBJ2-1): GAGVSQTPSNKVTEKGKYVELRCDPISGHTALYWYRQSLGQGPEFLIYFQGTGAADDSGLPNDRFFAVRPEGSVSTLKIQRTERGDSAVYLCASSESGTSGDNEQFFGPGTRLTVL.

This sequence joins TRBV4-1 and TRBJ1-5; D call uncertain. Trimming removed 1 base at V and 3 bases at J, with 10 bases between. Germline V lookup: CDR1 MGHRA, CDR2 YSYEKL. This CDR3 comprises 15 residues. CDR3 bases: TGCGCCAGCAGCCAAGCGACAATCTCCAATCAGCCCCAGCATTTT. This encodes CASSQATISNQPQHF.

In DNA form, the CDR3 reads TGCAGCGTTGTAAGGGCTAGCGGTCCCACAGATACGCAGTATTTT. This codes for CSVVRASGPTDTQYF. V is TRBV29-1 and J is TRBJ2-3; 7 nucleotides agree with TRBD2. The CDR3 totals 15 residues. V was pared by 4 bases and J by 2 bases, with 9 bases of the junction left unmatched. Germline CDR1 and CDR2: SQVTM and ANQGSEA.

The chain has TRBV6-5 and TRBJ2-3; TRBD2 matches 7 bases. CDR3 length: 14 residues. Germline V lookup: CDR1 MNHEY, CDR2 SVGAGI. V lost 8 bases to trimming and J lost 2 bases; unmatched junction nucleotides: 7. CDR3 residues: CASRRTRNTDTQYF. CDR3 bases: TGTGCCAGCCGGCGGACTAGAAACACAGATACGCAGTATTTT.

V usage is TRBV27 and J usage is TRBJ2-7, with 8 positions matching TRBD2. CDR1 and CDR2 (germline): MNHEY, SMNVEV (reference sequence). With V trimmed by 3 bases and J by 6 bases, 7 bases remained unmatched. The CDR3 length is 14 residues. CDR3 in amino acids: CASSFKGLVSEQYF. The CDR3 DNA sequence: TGTGCCAGCAGTTTTAAGGGACTAGTCTCCGAGCAGTACTTC.

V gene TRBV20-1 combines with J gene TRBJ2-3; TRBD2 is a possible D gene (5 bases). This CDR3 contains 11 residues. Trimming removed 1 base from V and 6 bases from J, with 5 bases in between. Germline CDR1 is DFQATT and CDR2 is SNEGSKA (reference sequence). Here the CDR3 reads CSARGGDTQYF. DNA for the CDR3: TGCAGTGCTAGAGGAGGGGATACGCAGTATTTT.

This CDR3 reads CASSVSGGQVQETQYF. CDR3 nucleotide sequence: TGTGCCAGCAGCGTCTCCGGCGGACAGGTCCAAGAGACCCAGTACTTC. This chain connects TRBV9 to TRBJ2-5, with 7 positions matching TRBD1. CDR1 is SGDLS, CDR2 YYNGEE, per germline. Losses at the gene ends were 2 bases for V and 1 base for J; bases not matched to a gene: 8. CDR3 length: 16 amino acids.

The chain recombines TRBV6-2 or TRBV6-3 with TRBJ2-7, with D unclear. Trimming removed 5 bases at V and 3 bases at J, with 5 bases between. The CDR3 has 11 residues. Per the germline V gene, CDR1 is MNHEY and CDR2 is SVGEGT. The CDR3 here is CASSPNYEQYF. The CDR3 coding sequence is TGTGCCAGCAGTCCCAACTACGAGCAGTACTTC.

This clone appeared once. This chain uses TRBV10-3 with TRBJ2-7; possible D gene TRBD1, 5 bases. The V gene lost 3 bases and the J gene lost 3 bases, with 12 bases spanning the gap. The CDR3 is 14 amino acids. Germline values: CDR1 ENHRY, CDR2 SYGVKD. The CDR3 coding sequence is TGTGCCATCAGTGACGGGCAGGGAATCTACGAGCAGTACTTC. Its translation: CAISDGQGIYEQYF.

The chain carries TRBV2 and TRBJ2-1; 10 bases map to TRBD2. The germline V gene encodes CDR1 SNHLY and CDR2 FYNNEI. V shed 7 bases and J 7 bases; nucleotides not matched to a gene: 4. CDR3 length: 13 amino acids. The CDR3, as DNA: TGTGCCAGCACAAGGACTAGCGGAAATGAGCAGTTCTTC. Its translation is CASTRTSGNEQFF. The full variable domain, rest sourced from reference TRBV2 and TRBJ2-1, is EPEVTQTPSHQVTQMGQEVILRCVPISNHLYFYWYRQILGQKVEFLVSFYNNEISEKSEIFDDQFSVERPDGSNFTLKIRSTKLEDSAMYFCASTRTSGNEQFFGPGTRLTVL.

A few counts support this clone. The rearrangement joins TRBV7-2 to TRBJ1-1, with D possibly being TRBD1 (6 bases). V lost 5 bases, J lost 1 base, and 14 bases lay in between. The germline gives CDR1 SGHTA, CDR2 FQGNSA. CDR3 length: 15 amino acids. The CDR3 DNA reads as TGTGCCAGCAGCCTCTTTGGGACACGGAACACTGAAGCTTTCTTT. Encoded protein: CASSLFGTRNTEAFF.

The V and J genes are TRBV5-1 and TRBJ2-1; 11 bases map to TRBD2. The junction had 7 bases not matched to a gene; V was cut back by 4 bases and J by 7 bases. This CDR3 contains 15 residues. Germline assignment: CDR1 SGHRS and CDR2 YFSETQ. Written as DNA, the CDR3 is TGCGCCAGCAGCGATGGACTAGCGGGTGAAAATGAGCAGTTCTTC. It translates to CASSDGLAGENEQFF.

CDR3 in DNA: TGTGCCAGCAGCACGACATCTAATACGCAGTATTTT. This sequence encodes CASSTTSNTQYF. This sequence joins TRBV6-5 and TRBJ2-3, with unresolved D. Germline CDR1 and CDR2: MNHEY and SVGAGI. The CDR3 consists of 12 residues. Trimming removed 6 bases from V and 7 bases from J, with 11 bases in between.

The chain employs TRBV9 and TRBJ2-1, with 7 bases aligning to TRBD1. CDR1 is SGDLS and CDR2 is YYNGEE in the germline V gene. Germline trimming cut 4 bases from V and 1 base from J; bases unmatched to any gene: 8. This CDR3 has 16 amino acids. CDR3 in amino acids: CASSPEGQNSYNEQFF. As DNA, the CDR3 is TGTGCCAGCAGCCCAGAGGGACAGAATTCCTACAATGAGCAGTTCTTC.

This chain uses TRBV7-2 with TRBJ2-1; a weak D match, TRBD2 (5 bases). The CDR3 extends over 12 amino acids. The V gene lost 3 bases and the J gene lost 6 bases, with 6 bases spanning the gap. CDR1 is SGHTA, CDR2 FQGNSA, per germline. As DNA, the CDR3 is TGTGCCAGCAGCTTGGGGAGCAATGAGCAGTTCTTC. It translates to CASSLGSNEQFF. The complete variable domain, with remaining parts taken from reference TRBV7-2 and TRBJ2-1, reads GAGVSQSPSNKVTEKGKDVELRCDPISGHTALYWYRQSLGQGLEFLIYFQGNSAPDKSGLPSDRFSAERTGGSVSTLTIQRTQQEDSAVYLCASSLGSNEQFFGPGTRLTVL.

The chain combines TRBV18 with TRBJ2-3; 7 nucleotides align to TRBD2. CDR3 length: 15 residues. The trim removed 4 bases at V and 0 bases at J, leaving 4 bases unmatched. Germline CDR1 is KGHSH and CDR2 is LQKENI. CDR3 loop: CASSLGRPSTDTQYF. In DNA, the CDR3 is TGTGCCAGCTCACTCGGGAGGCCCAGCACAGATACGCAGTATTTT.

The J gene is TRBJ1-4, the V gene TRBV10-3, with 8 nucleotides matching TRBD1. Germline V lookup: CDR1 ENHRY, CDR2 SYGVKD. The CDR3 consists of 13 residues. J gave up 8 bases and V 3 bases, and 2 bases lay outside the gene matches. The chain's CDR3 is CAISDYRGEKLFF. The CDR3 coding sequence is TGTGCCATCAGTGACTACAGGGGGGAAAAACTGTTTTTT.

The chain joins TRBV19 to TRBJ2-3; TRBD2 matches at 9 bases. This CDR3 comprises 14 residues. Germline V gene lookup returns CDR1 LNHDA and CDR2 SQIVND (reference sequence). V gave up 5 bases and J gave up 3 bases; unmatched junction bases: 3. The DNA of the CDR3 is TGTGCCAGTAGTCTGACTAGCGGTACAGATACGCAGTATTTT. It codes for CASSLTSGTDTQYF.

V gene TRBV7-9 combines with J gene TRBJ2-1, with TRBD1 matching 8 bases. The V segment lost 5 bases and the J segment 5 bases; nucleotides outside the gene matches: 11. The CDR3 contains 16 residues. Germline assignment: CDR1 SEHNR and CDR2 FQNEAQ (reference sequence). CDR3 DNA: TGTGCCAGCAGCCCGTCGGGACAGGTATCCCACAATGAGCAGTTCTTC. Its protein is CASSPSGQVSHNEQFF.